Listed here are 13 T cell receptor beta chains from one sample, sequenced in a study of blood T cell repertoires in COVID-19. TCRdb keeps only in-frame clones here, not all; method: immunoSEQ multiplex PCR. The sample contains approximately 360,000 clones, 80% to 85% of which appear only once. The sample taken for sequencing was PBMCs or T cells enriched from blood (not recorded which). These receptors were taken from a woman between 50 and 59 years old who had recovered from COVID-19.

The chain has TRBV5-1 and TRBJ2-2; D unresolved. The CDR3 is 16 residues long. Germline V gives CDR1 SGHRS, CDR2 YFSETQ. Trimming stripped 1 base from V and 0 bases from J, with 10 bases between. The CDR3, as DNA: TGCGCCAGCAGCTTGTTTCCGGGTACGAACACCGGGGAGCTGTTTTTT. Its protein is CASSLFPGTNTGELFF.

The chain has TRBV29-1 and TRBJ1-2; 9 bases are a match to TRBD1. Germline lookup yields CDR1 SQVTM and CDR2 ANQGSEA. There are 14 residues in the CDR3. The trim removed 7 bases at V and 7 bases at J, leaving 13 bases unmatched. The CDR3 nucleotides are TGCAGCGACAGGGGGCGATCTGTGGGGAGTGGCTACACCTTC. Its translation is CSDRGRSVGSGYTF.

The gene calls are TRBV19 and TRBJ1-2; D possibly corresponds to TRBD1 (6 bases). The CDR3 totals 15 residues. Germline assignment: CDR1 LNHDA and CDR2 SQIVND (reference sequence). V shed 3 bases and J shed 6 bases, with 17 bases lying between them. The DNA for the CDR3 is TGTGCCAGTAGTATGGTGAGCCTCTCAGGGGATGGCTACACCTTC. This gives the protein CASSMVSLSGDGYTF.

The rearrangement uses TRBV30 and TRBJ1-1; D is unclear. The germline gives CDR1 GTSNPN, CDR2 SVGIG (reference sequence). The V gene lost 3 bases and the J gene lost 4 bases, with 6 bases spanning the gap. The CDR3 length is 11 residues. CDR3 in amino acids: CAWRPGTEAFF. CDR3 nucleotides: TGTGCCTGGAGACCCGGCACTGAAGCTTTCTTT.

The chain couples TRBV7-2 to TRBJ2-1, with D possibly matching TRBD2 (6 bases). The germline CDR1 and CDR2 sequences are SGHTA and FQGNSA. Trimming cost V 5 bases and J 3 bases, with 17 bases left between them. This CDR3 has 16 residues. Here the CDR3 DNA reads TGTGCCAGCAGCCCCGAAACTAGCTCGAACTACAATGAGCAGTTCTTC. Protein sequence: CASSPETSSNYNEQFF.

The CDR3 loop is CSVVDSRGDYTF. DNA for the CDR3: TGCAGCGTTGTGGACAGCCGGGGAGACTACACCTTC. The V gene is TRBV29-1, the J gene TRBJ1-2, with a possible D match to TRBD1 (6 bases). The CDR3 loop spans 12 amino acids. V was trimmed by 4 bases and J by 10 bases, leaving 16 bases between them. Germline loops: CDR1 SQVTM, CDR2 ANQGSEA.

V gene TRBV27 combines with J gene TRBJ2-7, with TRBD1 matching 7 bases. Germline assignment: CDR1 MNHEY and CDR2 SMNVEV (reference sequence). V trimming: 4 bases; J trimming: 3 bases; junction bases outside the gene matches: 12. This CDR3 spans 16 amino acids. As DNA, the CDR3 is TGTGCCAGCAGTTCTCAGGGACAGATTGGACGCTACGAGCAGTACTTC. It codes for CASSSQGQIGRYEQYF.

This chain connects TRBV4-2 to TRBJ2-2; the D gene is possibly TRBD1 (5 bases). Germline-derived CDR1 and CDR2 are LGHNA and YNFKEQ. Trimming took 5 bases from V and 2 from J, leaving 12 bases between them. This CDR3 spans 15 amino acids. CDR3 protein: CASSSRQGNTGELFF. The CDR3 bases are TGTGCCAGCAGCTCGCGGCAGGGTAACACCGGGGAGCTGTTTTTT.

The chain joins TRBV30 to TRBJ1-1, with TRBD1 as a possible D gene (5 bases). This CDR3 is built from 14 residues. The ends were cut back, 3 bases at V and 0 bases at J, with 11 bases in the middle. CDR1 is GTSNPN and CDR2 is SVGIG in the germline V gene (reference sequence). The CDR3 DNA reads as TGTGCCTGGAGGACAGTAGGATTGAACACTGAAGCTTTCTTT. Its translation is CAWRTVGLNTEAFF.

This chain uses TRBV30 with TRBJ1-5, with D maybe TRBD1 (6 bases). V was clipped by 3 bases and J by 0 bases, with 12 bases between them. The CDR3 totals 15 residues. Germline CDR1 and CDR2: GTSNPN and SVGIG (reference sequence). CDR3 region: CAWRPKTGSNQPQHF. For the CDR3, the DNA is TGTGCCTGGAGGCCAAAGACAGGTAGCAATCAGCCCCAGCATTTT.

The CDR3 protein is CASSLRGRVYNEQFF. CDR3 in DNA: TGTGCCAGCAGCTTACGCGGGAGGGTCTACAATGAGCAGTTCTTC. The chain is built from TRBV5-4 and TRBJ2-1; TRBD2 matches 9 bases. Losses at the gene ends were 2 bases for V and 3 bases for J; bases not matched to a gene: 3. The CDR3 runs to 15 residues. Germline V lookup: CDR1 SGHNT, CDR2 YYREEE (reference sequence). The full variable domain, completed using reference TRBV5-4 and TRBJ2-1, is ETGVTQSPTHLIKTRGQQVTLRCSSQSGHNTVSWYQQALGQGPQFIFQYYREEENGRGNFPPRFSGLQFPNYSSELNVNALELDDSALYLCASSLRGRVYNEQFFGPGTRLTVL.

The chain joins TRBV19 to TRBJ1-5; unclear D gene. This CDR3 comprises 12 residues. Trimming stripped 8 bases from V and 5 bases from J, with 10 bases between. CDR1 and CDR2 (germline): LNHDA, SQIVND (reference sequence). The CDR3 DNA reads as TGTGCCAGTGGCGCGGGGTATCAGCCCCAGCATTTT. This sequence encodes CASGAGYQPQHF.

The chain couples TRBV6-2 or TRBV6-3 to TRBJ1-1; D gene ambiguous. CDR3 length: 13 amino acids. Germline CDR1 MNHEY, CDR2 SVGEGT. V lost 4 bases and J 0 bases, leaving 6 bases between the germline ends. CDR3: CASSSPVNTEAFF. Written as DNA, the CDR3 is TGTGCCAGCAGTTCTCCTGTGAACACTGAAGCTTTCTTT.